Given below is one TCR beta chain in context. Its antigen is not identified. This sample was included in a study of cytomegalovirus exposure and HLA in healthy donors. Study conclusions and caveats: In a later analysis, at a false discovery rate of 0.05, over 15,000 TCR beta sequences were associated with HLA alleles. Researchers reported from a later analysis that most CMV-associated TCR beta chains appeared HLA-restricted.

Though nominally healthy at sampling, donors likely had unrecorded immune exposures. PCR used 60 Vbeta primers and 13 Jbeta primers. Profiling relied on immunoSEQ multiplex PCR, and the TCRdb table lists in-frame clones only, not all of them. The sample lists about 130,000 clones, around 67% occurring once. V lost 0 bases and J 5 bases, leaving 11 bases between the germline ends. CDR1 is LNHDA, CDR2 SQIVND, per germline (reference sequence). The CDR3 is made up of 15 amino acids. This chain connects TRBV19 to TRBJ1-5, with TRBD1 as a possible D gene (6 bases). The source of this sequence is a man younger than 35 in good health and CMV-seropositive. Sequencing input: PBMCs. The CDR3 DNA sequence: TGTGCCAGTAGTATAGATCGAACAGGGTATCAGCCCCAGCATTTT. It encodes CASSIDRTGYQPQHF.